These 21 T cell receptor beta chains were sequenced from one sample in a study of read filtering for tumor transcriptome and immune sequencing. This library used 300 to 450 ng RNA and molecular barcoded adaptors spanning alpha/delta and beta/gamma chains. TCRdb reprocessed the reads via MiXCR and lists one record per CDR3 protein. The profile shows 100,000 to 150,000 distinct CDR3 sequences, over 10% of them singletons. The sample comprised a population of CD138-negative cells sorted from bone marrow. These TCRs come from a donor at least 40 years old with multiple myeloma.

This clonotype occurred many times. J is TRBJ1-1 and V is TRBV7-3; D remains unclear. The CDR3 contains 13 residues. Trimming removed 7 bases at V and 1 base at J, with 10 bases between. Germline-derived CDR1 and CDR2 are SGHTA and FQGTGA. This CDR3 reads CASKAQGNTEAFF. The CDR3 bases are TGTGCCAGCAAAGCACAAGGGAACACTGAAGCTTTCTTT. Drawing the rest from reference TRBV7-3 and TRBJ1-1, the complete variable domain is GAGVSQTPSNKVTEKGKYVELRCDPISGHTALYWYRQSLGQGPEFLIYFQGTGAADDSGLPNDRFFAVRPEGSVSTLKIQRTERGDSAVYLCASKAQGNTEAFFGQGTRLTVV.

This clonotype has ten or more counts. This chain uses TRBV12-3 or TRBV12-4 with TRBJ2-1; D is unclear. Trimming removed 6 bases at V and 0 bases at J, with 9 bases between. This CDR3 spans 14 amino acids. The CDR3: CASRPRSSYNEQFF. DNA for the CDR3: TGTGCCAGCAGACCTCGGAGCTCCTACAATGAGCAGTTCTTC.

This clonotype was found many times. The V call is TRBV3-1, the J call TRBJ2-1, with 8 bases fitting TRBD2. The CDR3 consists of 16 residues. Per the germline V gene, CDR1 is LGHDT and CDR2 is YNNKEL (reference sequence). V shed 4 bases, J shed 4 bases, and the junction held 9 bases outside the gene matches. CDR3 in DNA: TGTGCCAGCAGCCCCTCCCCCGGGGGGGCTTACAATGAGCAGTTCTTC. This gives the protein CASSPSPGGAYNEQFF.

This clonotype appeared many times. Here the CDR3 reads CASSPTAGGQPQHF. The CDR3 region has the DNA TGTGCCAGCTCACCGACCGCGGGGGGTCAGCCCCAGCATTTT. The chain has TRBV18 and TRBJ1-5; a weak D match, TRBD1 (5 bases). CDR1 is KGHSH, CDR2 LQKENI, per germline. V lost 3 bases to trimming and J lost 6 bases, with 12 bases between them. This CDR3 has 14 amino acids.

This clonotype was observed at least ten times. This chain links TRBV6-5 with TRBJ1-1, with D possibly TRBD1 on 5 matching bases. Germline values: CDR1 MNHEY, CDR2 SVGAGI. V lost 0 bases, J lost 10 bases, and 9 bases lay in between. There are 12 residues in the CDR3. The DNA of the CDR3 is TGTGCCAGCAGTTACTCAGCGGGGGTAGCTTTCTTT. Its protein product is CASSYSAGVAFF.

This clonotype came up a few times. This may be a read error, as it is one base from a much larger clone. The rearrangement links TRBV6-1 to TRBJ1-1, with D possibly matching TRBD1 (5 bases). This CDR3 is 13 amino acids long. Germline V lookup: CDR1 MNHNS, CDR2 SASEGT. Trimming stripped 7 bases from V and 0 bases from J, with 9 bases between. In nucleotides, the CDR3 is TGTGCCAGCATATGGACACTGAACACTGAAGCTTTCTTT. Its protein product is CASIWTLNTEAFF.

Details on this clonotype: One junction end disagrees with the germline gene, perhaps due to a read error. This sequence joins TRBV19 and TRBJ2-5; D could derive from TRBD1 or TRBD2 (5 bases each). The CDR3 is 13 residues long. CDR1 is LNHDA and CDR2 is SQIVND in the germline V gene (reference sequence). The CDR3 region is CASSADSYGTQCF. CDR3 bases: TGTGCCAGTAGTGCTGACTCTTACGGGACCCAGTGCTTC.

This clonotype was seen at least ten times. V is TRBV9 and J is TRBJ2-3; D is unclear. V lost 0 bases to trimming and J lost 2 bases, with 10 bases between them. Germline V gene sequence: CDR1 SGDLS, CDR2 YYNGEE. This CDR3 region has 15 residues. CDR3 sequence reads: CASSVEQSTTDTQYF. In DNA, the CDR3 is TGTGCCAGCAGCGTAGAACAGAGCACCACAGATACGCAGTATTTT.

This clonotype was observed many times. The gene calls are TRBV3-1 and TRBJ1-5; tentatively, D is TRBD1 (6 bases). Trimming cost V 1 base and J 2 bases, with 12 bases left between them. CDR3 length: 16 amino acids. Germline CDR1 LGHDT, CDR2 YNNKEL (reference sequence). CDR3 DNA: TGTGCCAGCAGCCAAGCCTCGGACAGTCGCAATCAGCCCCAGCATTTT. It specifies CASSQASDSRNQPQHF.

This clonotype was seen ten or more times. The V and J genes are TRBV12-3 or TRBV12-4 and TRBJ1-2, with a possible D match to TRBD1 (5 bases). V dropped 8 bases and J dropped 2 bases, with 12 bases sitting between them. CDR3 length: 13 amino acids. The chain's CDR3 is CASSGTHNYGYTF. CDR3 in DNA: TGTGCCAGCTCCGGGACGCACAACTATGGCTACACCTTC.

A word on this clonotype: This could be a read error, since a much larger clone is one nucleotide away. The chain recombines TRBV29-1 with TRBJ2-3; no reliable D call. V was clipped by 0 bases and J by 4 bases, with 8 bases between them. CDR1 is SQVTM, CDR2 ANQGSEA, per germline. The CDR3 length is 13 residues. The CDR3: CSVEDYDSDTQYF. In DNA form, the CDR3 reads TGCAGCGTTGAAGACTACGACTCAGATACGCAGTATTTT.

This clonotype was counted at least ten times. The chain carries TRBV9 and TRBJ2-2, with TRBD2 identical over 7 bases. The CDR3 has 15 amino acids. V lost 10 bases, J lost 1 base, and 10 bases stayed unmatched. Germline CDR1 SGDLS, CDR2 YYNGEE. The CDR3 DNA sequence: TGTGCCTCCCGCGGGGGTAGAGGGAACACCGGGGAGCTGTTTTTT. Protein: CASRGGRGNTGELFF.

Many counts were recorded for this clonotype. The gene calls are TRBV28 and TRBJ2-1; 10 bases agree with TRBD2. After removal of 5 bases from V and 7 bases from J, the junction contained 11 bases not matched to a gene. The V gene's germline CDR1 is MDHEN and CDR2 SYDVKM. The CDR3 has 16 amino acids. The CDR3 protein is CASSPASGSRRNEQFF. The DNA for the CDR3 is TGTGCCAGCAGTCCCGCTAGCGGGAGCCGCCGTAATGAGCAGTTCTTC.

The chain carries TRBV2 and TRBJ1-1; D gene ambiguous. The length of the CDR3 is 14 residues. Trimming removed 8 bases from V and 1 base from J, with 14 bases in between. Germline assignment: CDR1 SNHLY and CDR2 FYNNEI. CDR3 region: CASHRRASNTEAFF. CDR3 sequence (DNA): TGTGCCAGCCATCGGCGGGCGTCGAACACTGAAGCTTTCTTT.

In its sample, this clonotype was seen many times. The rearrangement joins TRBV3-1 to TRBJ2-6, with D perhaps matching TRBD2 (5 bases). The CDR3 spans 16 residues. The ends were cut back, 10 bases at V and 0 bases at J, with 16 bases in the middle. The germline CDR1 and CDR2 sequences are LGHDT and YNNKEL (reference sequence). CDR3 protein: CATSRAGSSGANVLTF. Written as DNA, the CDR3 is TGTGCCACCAGTCGGGCGGGTAGCTCTGGGGCCAACGTCCTGACTTTC. Looking up the rest from reference TRBV3-1 and TRBJ2-6 gives the full variable domain: DTAVSQTPKYLVTQMGNDKSIKCEQNLGHDTMYWYKQDSKKFLKIMFSYNNKELIINETVPNRFSPKSPDKAHLNLHINSLELGDSAVYFCATSRAGSSGANVLTFGAGSRLTVL.

In its sample, this clonotype was seen a few times. This CDR3 is CASSSAGGTDTQYF. The CDR3 DNA reads as TGTGCCAGCAGTTCCGCCGGGGGCACAGATACGCAGTATTTT. The V and J genes are TRBV6-2 or TRBV6-3 and TRBJ2-3; tentatively, D is TRBD2 (5 bases). Germline V gene lookup returns CDR1 MNHEY and CDR2 SVGEGT. The length of the CDR3 is 14 residues. The V and J ends lost 4 bases and 1 base respectively, with 9 bases between them.

This clonotype occurred a few times. This may arise from a read error, as a much more abundant clone is one base away. This chain links TRBV7-3 with TRBJ2-7; 8 bases align to TRBD2. The trim removed 1 base at V and 6 bases at J, leaving 8 bases unmatched. Germline V gene sequence: CDR1 SGHTA, CDR2 FQGTGA. CDR3 length: 15 amino acids. The CDR3: CASSLNPGLVAEQYF. The CDR3 nucleotides read TGTGCCAGCAGCTTAAACCCGGGACTAGTAGCCGAGCAGTACTTC. The full variable domain, rest sourced from reference TRBV7-3 and TRBJ2-7, is GAGVSQTPSNKVTEKGKYVELRCDPISGHTALYWYRQSLGQGPEFLIYFQGTGAADDSGLPNDRFFAVRPEGSVSTLKIQRTERGDSAVYLCASSLNPGLVAEQYFGPGTRLTVT.

Many counts were recorded for this clonotype. The chain recombines TRBV6-2 or TRBV6-3 with TRBJ2-2; 7 bases map to TRBD1. Trimming at V came to 2 bases and at J to 3 bases, leaving 12 bases not matched to a gene. The CDR3 runs to 18 residues. Germline V CDR1 and CDR2: MNHEY, SVGEGT. The CDR3 reads CASSYPTGAGSDTGELFF. CDR3 DNA sequence: TGTGCCAGCAGTTACCCTACAGGGGCCGGTTCGGACACCGGGGAGCTGTTTTTT.

This clonotype was seen at least ten times. The chain couples TRBV2 to TRBJ1-5; possible D gene TRBD1, 5 bases. From germline, CDR1 is SNHLY and CDR2 FYNNEI. The CDR3 contains 14 residues. V was pared by 6 bases and J by 0 bases, with 9 bases between. Written as DNA, the CDR3 is TGTGCCAGCAGCGACAGTTATAGCAATCAGCCCCAGCATTTT. Protein: CASSDSYSNQPQHF.

There are many counts of this clonotype. CDR3 sequence: CASRSTGESQETQYF. CDR3 in DNA: TGTGCCAGCAGATCGACGGGGGAATCACAAGAGACCCAGTACTTC. V gene TRBV27 combines with J gene TRBJ2-5, with D maybe TRBD2 (6 bases). Trimming removed 6 bases at V and 2 bases at J, with 16 bases between. Germline CDR1 reads MNHEY; CDR2 reads SMNVEV (reference sequence). The CDR3 length is 15 residues.

The V and J genes are TRBV5-8 and TRBJ1-2; D is ambiguous. V dropped 1 base and J dropped 8 bases, with 9 bases sitting between them. CDR1 is SGHTS, CDR2 YDEGEE, per germline. CDR3 length: 12 amino acids. The DNA for the CDR3 is TGTGCCAGCAGCTTGTGGGAGCGCGGCTACACCTTC. Protein product: CASSLWERGYTF.